This T cell receptor (beta chain) emerged from a study of blood T cell repertoires in COVID-19. For the study at large: T cells, B-cell-depleted T cells, or PBMCs supplied cDNA or gDNA.

Germline CDR1 SGHTA, CDR2 FQGNSA. The CDR3 spans 14 residues. Trimming took 5 bases from V and 7 from J; bases not matched to a gene: 4. Per the original methods: Using reference gene primer amplification, nucleated cell counts were estimated. The assay was immunoSEQ multiplex PCR, and TCRdb's table has in-frame clones only and misses some. V, J and clone size were drawn from that table, and D and trimming were deduced from the DNA. The sample records 250,000 to 300,000 clones, 75% to 90% being singletons. Specimen: peripheral blood. This rearrangement joins TRBV7-2 to TRBJ2-2; TRBD1 agrees at 10 bases. This TCR was sampled from a middle-aged woman who had recovered from COVID-19. CDR3 sequence reads: CASSTGQGIGELFF. In DNA form, the CDR3 reads TGTGCCAGCAGCACGGGACAGGGGATCGGGGAGCTGTTTTTT.